This paragraph covers one TCR beta chain sequence. Looked up from germline, CDR1 is SGHRS and CDR2 is YFSETQ. This CDR3 has 15 residues. V was clipped by 4 bases and J by 5 bases; unmatched bases: 4. This sample is part of a study of technical replicates of blood from a handful of donors. The table came from immunoSEQ multiplex PCR; TCRdb's copy has only in-frame clones and leaves some out. The table lists roughly 71,000 clones, just under 97% of them singletons. The chain combines TRBV5-1 with TRBJ2-7; 15 nucleotides line up with TRBD2. This sequence originates from a human donor in good health. Sequencing was carried out using T cells isolated from PBMCs. DNA for the CDR3: TGCGCCAGCAGCGGGGGACTAGCGGGAGGTGACGAGCAGTACTTC. This translates into CASSGGLAGGDEQYF.